The 17 T cell receptor beta chains listed next were all sequenced from one sample in a study of T cells after yellow fever vaccination (dated by TCRdb to the late 2010s). Read against the paper, the sample's treatment or condition label means: live attenuated yellow fever vaccine strain. The library was generated by 5' RACE. The sequencer was an Illumina HiSeq 2500. The raw public reads went through TCRdb reprocessing: fastp at Q25, MiXCR clone calling, in-frame beta chains kept. Entries that share a CDR3 protein sequence are merged under the most common genes and DNA. This sample gives more than 90,000 distinct CDR3 sequences in total; 8% to 9.5% of them show up just once. The ten largest make up approximately 24% of the sample. Sequenced material: CD8+ T cells sorted from PBMCs, taken 45 days after the yellow fever booster vaccination. The receptors derive from a man between 25 and 39 years old who received the YFV17D yellow fever vaccine.

J is TRBJ2-1 and V is TRBV28; TRBD2 matches at 15 bases. Germline V gene lookup returns CDR1 MDHEN and CDR2 SYDVKM. The V and J ends lost 10 bases and 10 bases, in that order; junction bases with no gene match: 8. The CDR3 consists of 14 residues. The CDR3 coding sequence is TGTGCCAACGGACTAGCGGGAGGGGAGGGAGAGCAGTTCTTC. Protein product: CANGLAGGEGEQFF.

This clonotype was detected many times. The chain joins TRBV4-1 to TRBJ1-5; D gene uncertain. The germline V and J ends were trimmed by 8 bases and 4 bases, with 12 bases remaining between them. This CDR3 is built from 13 residues. The germline V gene encodes CDR1 MGHRA and CDR2 YSYEKL. As DNA, the CDR3 is TGCGCCAGCGGGCTCACCCAAAATCAGCCCCAGCATTTT. This translates into CASGLTQNQPQHF.

The chain recombines TRBV20-1 with TRBJ2-7; 9 nucleotides match TRBD2. The CDR3 covers 16 residues. CDR1 and CDR2 from the germline V gene are DFQATT and SNEGSKA (reference sequence). The V segment lost 0 bases and the J segment 4 bases; nucleotides outside the gene matches: 10. The CDR3 DNA follows: TGCAGTGCTAGAGATTTGAAGGCGGGAGGGCCATACGAGCAGTACTTC. Translation: CSARDLKAGGPYEQYF.

This clonotype was seen a handful of times. The chain joins TRBV7-6 to TRBJ2-1; 9 bases map to TRBD2. In germline, CDR1 is SGHVS, CDR2 FNYEAQ. V dropped 6 bases and J dropped 8; count of bases not matched to a gene: 8. This CDR3 contains 14 residues. The CDR3 is CASRSGRFLDEQFF. The CDR3 DNA follows: TGTGCCAGCAGGAGCGGGAGGTTTTTGGATGAGCAGTTCTTC.

This clonotype appeared many times. The chain links TRBV7-6 to TRBJ2-3, with 11 bases identical to TRBD1. Germline trimming cut 5 bases from V and 5 bases from J; bases unmatched to any gene: 9. This CDR3 has 16 residues. Germline V gene data show CDR1 as SGHVS and CDR2 as FNYEAQ. CDR3 loop: CASSLLGQGVGDTQYF. The CDR3 nucleotides are TGTGCCAGCAGCCTCCTGGGACAGGGGGTAGGAGATACGCAGTATTTT.

This clonotype was observed many times. The chain links TRBV9 to TRBJ2-7, with TRBD2 matching 12 bases. This CDR3 is 13 amino acids long. Germline V gene sequence: CDR1 SGDLS, CDR2 YYNGEE. Trimming cost V 4 bases and J 6 bases; bases outside gene matches: 2. CDR3 sequence (DNA): TGTGCCAGCAGCAAACTAGCGGGAGGCGAGCAGTACTTC. Its translation is CASSKLAGGEQYF.

This clonotype was seen many times. The CDR3 sequence is CSVGSGTGGQETQYF. The CDR3 bases are TGCAGCGTTGGGTCCGGGACAGGCGGCCAAGAGACCCAGTACTTC. The chain joins TRBV29-1 to TRBJ2-5; 8 bases are shared with TRBD1. The V segment lost 4 bases and the J segment 1 base; nucleotides outside the gene matches: 8. Germline V gene lookup returns CDR1 SQVTM and CDR2 ANQGSEA. This CDR3 region has 15 residues.

On this clonotype: This clone may be a read error of a much larger clone one base away. V gene TRBV10-2 combines with J gene TRBJ2-1; D remains ambiguous. This CDR3 has 12 residues. V was cut by 8 bases and J by 11 bases, with 16 bases left in between. The germline CDR1 and CDR2 sequences are WSHSY and SAAADI. The CDR3 protein is CASGPMESKQFF. The CDR3 coding sequence is TGCGCCAGCGGGCCCATGGAGAGTAAGCAGTTCTTC.

This clonotype was recorded many times. The chain has TRBV5-5 and TRBJ2-1; possible D gene TRBD2, 6 bases. The CDR3 spans 15 residues. The germline V gene has CDR1 SGHKS and CDR2 YYEKEE (reference sequence). Trimming cost V 0 bases and J 5 bases, with 12 bases left between them. The CDR3 protein is CASSLGTILNNEQFF. The CDR3 bases are TGTGCCAGCAGCTTGGGGACTATACTTAACAATGAGCAGTTCTTC.

Ten or more counts support this clonotype. This chain joins TRBV7-2 and TRBJ2-1; the D is unclear. The CDR3 is made up of 12 amino acids. CDR1 is SGHTA, CDR2 FQGNSA, per germline. The CDR3 here is CVEENKYNEQFF. DNA of the CDR3: TGTGTTGAGGAGAATAAGTACAATGAGCAGTTCTTC. The full variable domain, rest sourced from reference TRBV7-2 and TRBJ2-1, is GAGVSQSPSNKVTEKGKDVELRCDPISGHTALYWYRQSLGQGLEFLIYFQGNSAPDKSGLPSDRFSAERTGGSVSTLTIQRTQQEDSAVYLCVEENKYNEQFFGPGTRLTVL.

This clonotype showed up just a few times. V usage is TRBV27 and J usage is TRBJ2-2; TRBD1 agrees at 8 bases. In germline, CDR1 is MNHEY, CDR2 SMNVEV (reference sequence). Trimming cost V 2 bases and J 7 bases; bases outside gene matches: 3. CDR3 length: 14 residues. CDR3 nucleotides: TGTGCCAGCAGTTTAGGGACAGGCCACGGGGAGCTGTTTTTT. Protein product: CASSLGTGHGELFF.

The chain carries TRBV7-9 and TRBJ2-3; 7 bases match TRBD2. Trimming took 5 bases from V and 5 from J; bases not matched to a gene: 13. There are 16 residues in the CDR3. Germline-derived CDR1 and CDR2 are SEHNR and FQNEAQ (reference sequence). CDR3 region: CASSPPGAGAGDTQYF. CDR3 sequence (DNA): TGTGCCAGCAGCCCCCCCGGGGCGGGAGCGGGAGATACGCAGTATTTT.

This clonotype has a count of ten or more. The chain has TRBV7-3 and TRBJ2-7; no clear D gene. Trimming took off 2 bases at V and 3 bases at J, with 14 bases between the two ends. Germline V CDR1 and CDR2: SGHTA, FQGTGA. The CDR3 length is 15 residues. The CDR3 reads CASSLGPTRSYEQYF. In nucleotides, the CDR3 is TGTGCCAGCAGCTTAGGACCGACAAGGAGCTACGAGCAGTACTTC.

In this sample, this clonotype turned up many times. The chain combines TRBV6-5 with TRBJ2-2; D not certain. The CDR3 is 12 residues long. V lost 7 bases and J lost 6, with 9 bases in between. The germline V gene has CDR1 MNHEY and CDR2 SVGAGI. The DNA of the CDR3 is TGTGCCAGCATGCCACGGGCCGGGGAGCTGTTTTTT. Its protein is CASMPRAGELFF.

V gene TRBV15 combines with J gene TRBJ2-5; D could derive from TRBD1 or TRBD2 (5 bases each). The CDR3 contains 14 residues. Germline lookup yields CDR1 LNHNV and CDR2 YYDKDF (reference sequence). V was cut by 1 base and J by 5 bases, with 11 bases left in between. The CDR3 DNA reads as TGTGCCACCAGCAGAGCGGGGCCAGGGGAGACCCAGTACTTC. Protein sequence: CATSRAGPGETQYF.

This clonotype was detected many times. The gene calls are TRBV7-2 and TRBJ2-5, with D perhaps matching TRBD2 (5 bases). The CDR3 is 15 amino acids. The V gene's germline CDR1 is SGHTA and CDR2 FQGNSA. V lost 6 bases and J 4 bases, leaving 18 bases between the germline ends. The CDR3 sequence: CASSTRTAPGETQYF. CDR3 nucleotides: TGTGCCAGCAGTACCCGGACTGCACCGGGAGAGACCCAGTACTTC.

This clonotype was detected only a few times. The chain uses TRBV27 and TRBJ2-3, with D uncertain. Trimming cost V 6 bases and J 4 bases, with 17 bases left between them. The CDR3 covers 15 residues. The germline V gene has CDR1 MNHEY and CDR2 SMNVEV (reference sequence). This CDR3 reads CASRNPDFGPDTQYF. In DNA form, the CDR3 reads TGTGCCAGCAGGAACCCCGACTTTGGCCCAGATACGCAGTATTTT.